A selection of T cell receptor beta chains follows, all from one sample in a study of beta chain features in type 1 diabetes. Sequencing was performed with immunoSEQ multiplex PCR; in TCRdb, only in-frame clones are kept and a portion is missing. The table records 200,000 to 300,000 clones, about a fifth of them present only once. The sequenced sample was naive CD4+ T cells from blood. The receptors stem from a woman in her forties with type 1 diabetes. CDR3s include the opening cysteine and the closing phenylalanine or tryptophan. D genes are given only for firm matches. Not every row has a clone size; where given, it reads once, few, many or a size class.

V	size	J	D	CDR3	DNA
TRBV29-1	few	TRBJ1-1	.	CSATLRMNTEAFF	TGCAGCGCGACTCTAAGGATGAACACTGAAGCTTTCTTT
TRBV20-1	.	TRBJ1-2	.	CSGGRADGYTF	TGCAGTGGCGGCAGGGCGGATGGCTACACCTTC
TRBV29-1	.	TRBJ1-1	.	CSARRGRAAEAFF	TGCAGCGCCCGAAGGGGCAGGGCGGCTGAAGCTTTCTTT
TRBV4-1	.	TRBJ1-1	.	CASVDRTVAFF	TGCGCCAGCGTTGATAGAACGGTAGCTTTCTTT
TRBV4-3	few	TRBJ1-2	TRBD1	CASSQEVGTGAANYGYTF	TGCGCCAGCAGCCAAGAAGTAGGGACAGGGGCTGCTAACTATGGCTACACCTTC
TRBV7-2	.	TRBJ1-2	.	CASSSWTYDYGYTF	TGTGCCAGCAGCTCCTGGACATATGATTATGGCTACACCTTC
TRBV4-3	.	TRBJ2-2	.	CASSQVVGRTGELFF	TGCGCCAGCAGCCAAGTTGTGGGGCGAACCGGGGAGCTGTTTTTT
TRBV4-3	.	TRBJ1-4	TRBD1	CASSHVPGQGDEKLFF	TGCGCCAGCAGCCACGTACCGGGACAGGGAGATGAAAAACTGTTTTTT
TRBV29-1	few	TRBJ1-5	.	CSVAGGIGNQPQHF	TGCAGCGTTGCGGGGGGCATTGGCAATCAGCCCCAGCATTTT
TRBV9	once	TRBJ1-5	.	CASSVGGGGQPQHF	TGTGCCAGCAGCGTAGGGGGGGGCGGCCAGCCCCAGCATTTT
TRBV9	.	TRBJ2-1	.	CASSVGLPTVGEQFF	TGTGCCAGCAGCGTAGGACTACCAACTGTTGGTGAGCAGTTCTTC
TRBV6-5	few	TRBJ1-2	.	CASSYVSKEDGYTF	TGTGCCAGCAGTTATGTGTCAAAAGAGGATGGCTACACCTTC
TRBV25-1	.	TRBJ2-5	.	CASSPRSKLYQETQYF	TGTGCCAGCTCCCCTAGGAGTAAACTCTACCAAGAGACCCAGTACTTC
TRBV9	few	TRBJ2-1	.	CASSPRTFAYNEQFF	TGTGCCAGCAGCCCCAGGACTTTTGCCTACAATGAGCAGTTCTTC
TRBV9	.	TRBJ1-2	.	CASSVEGVNYGYTF	TGTGCCAGCAGCGTAGAGGGGGTTAACTATGGCTACACCTTC
TRBV28	.	TRBJ1-5	.	CASSSTATGYQPQHF	TGTGCCAGCAGCTCCACAGCCACAGGCTATCAGCCCCAGCATTTT
TRBV4-1	.	TRBJ1-5	.	CASSPKGGDQPQHF	TGCGCCAGCAGCCCCAAAGGGGGAGATCAGCCCCAGCATTTT
TRBV7-2	.	TRBJ1-1	.	CASSLGLLMNTEAFF	TGTGCCAGCAGTCTGGGACTCCTGATGAACACTGAAGCTTTCTTT
TRBV29-1	.	TRBJ1-2	.	CSVDWGEYGYTF	TGCAGCGTTGACTGGGGCGAGTATGGCTACACCTTC
TRBV14	.	TRBJ1-2	.	CASSQGPRYGYTF	TGTGCCAGCAGCCAGGGGCCGCGGTATGGCTACACCTTC
TRBV6-6	.	TRBJ1-3	TRBD1	CASSYPGQGGNTIYF	TGTGCCAGCAGTTACCCCGGACAGGGAGGTAACACCATATATTTT
TRBV4-3	.	TRBJ1-4	.	CASSQDRTGEKLFF	TGCGCCAGCAGCCAAGACCGGACTGGGGAAAAACTGTTTTTT
TRBV28	.	TRBJ2-5	.	CASHSLRETQYF	TGTGCCAGTCACAGCTTACGGGAGACCCAGTACTTC
TRBV7-2	few	TRBJ1-2	TRBD1	CASSLETGVNYGYTF	TGTGCCAGCAGCTTAGAGACAGGGGTGAACTATGGCTACACCTTC
TRBV28	few	TRBJ2-3	TRBD1	CASSIQGASNTQYF	TGTGCCAGCAGTATCCAGGGGGCGTCGAATACGCAGTATTTT
TRBV4-2	.	TRBJ1-5	TRBD1	CASSQTGQGDQPQHF	TGTGCCAGCAGCCAAACCGGACAGGGAGATCAGCCCCAGCATTTT